The present TCR beta chain was sequenced within a study of blood T cell repertoires in COVID-19. Trimming removed 8 bases from V and 2 bases from J, with 10 bases in between. The CDR3 totals 13 residues. Per the germline V gene, CDR1 is MDHEN and CDR2 is SYDVKM. Method: immunoSEQ multiplex PCR; TCRdb's copy keeps in-frame clones and lacks some. This table holds hundreds of thousands of clones, about four fifths found once. The sequencing sample was made of peripheral blood. The source is a woman between 45 and 65 years old with acute or convalescent COVID-19. This chain links TRBV28 with TRBJ2-1, with D possibly TRBD2 on 5 matching bases. CDR3 residues: CASVVAPYNEQFF. CDR3 coding DNA: TGTGCCAGCGTGGTAGCGCCCTACAATGAGCAGTTCTTC.